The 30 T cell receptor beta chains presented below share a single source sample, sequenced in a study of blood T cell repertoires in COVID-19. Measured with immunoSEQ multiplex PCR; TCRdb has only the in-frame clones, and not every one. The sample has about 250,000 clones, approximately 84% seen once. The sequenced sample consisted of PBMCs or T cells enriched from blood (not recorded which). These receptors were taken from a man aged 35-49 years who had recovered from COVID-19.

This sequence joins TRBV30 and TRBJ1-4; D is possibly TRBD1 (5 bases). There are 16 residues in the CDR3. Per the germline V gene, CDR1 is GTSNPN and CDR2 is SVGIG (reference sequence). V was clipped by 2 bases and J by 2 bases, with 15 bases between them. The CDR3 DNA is TGTGCCTGGAGTATAGAGTCCGGGGGTACTAATGAAAAACTGTTTTTT. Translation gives CAWSIESGGTNEKLFF.

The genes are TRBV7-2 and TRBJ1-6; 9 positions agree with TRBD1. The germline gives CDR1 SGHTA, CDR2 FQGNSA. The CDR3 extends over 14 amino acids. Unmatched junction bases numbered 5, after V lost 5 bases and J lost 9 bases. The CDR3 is CASSQGQGVSPLHF. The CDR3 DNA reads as TGTGCCAGCAGCCAGGGACAGGGAGTTTCACCCCTCCACTTT.

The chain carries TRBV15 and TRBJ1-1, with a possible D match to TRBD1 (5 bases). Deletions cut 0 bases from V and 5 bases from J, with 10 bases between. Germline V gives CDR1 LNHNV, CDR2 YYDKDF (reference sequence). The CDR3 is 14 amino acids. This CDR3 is CATSRDMTVTEAFF. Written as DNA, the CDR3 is TGTGCCACCAGCAGAGACATGACAGTTACTGAAGCTTTCTTT.

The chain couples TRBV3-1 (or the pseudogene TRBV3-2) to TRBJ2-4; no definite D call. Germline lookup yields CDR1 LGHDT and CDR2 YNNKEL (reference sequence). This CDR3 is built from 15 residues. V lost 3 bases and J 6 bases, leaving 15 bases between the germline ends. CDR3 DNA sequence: TGTGCCAGCAGCCAGGGCCCCCCCATTAGAAACATTCAGTACTTC. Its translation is CASSQGPPIRNIQYF.

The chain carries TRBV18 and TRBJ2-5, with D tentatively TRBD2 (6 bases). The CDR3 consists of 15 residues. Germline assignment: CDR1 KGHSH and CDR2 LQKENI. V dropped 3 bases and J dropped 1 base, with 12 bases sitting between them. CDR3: CASSPSGGTQETQYF. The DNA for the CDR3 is TGTGCCAGCTCACCGAGCGGAGGGACCCAAGAGACCCAGTACTTC.

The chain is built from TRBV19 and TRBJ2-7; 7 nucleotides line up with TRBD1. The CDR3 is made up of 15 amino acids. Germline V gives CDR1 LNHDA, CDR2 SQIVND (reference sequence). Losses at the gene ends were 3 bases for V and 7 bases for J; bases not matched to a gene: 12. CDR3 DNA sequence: TGTGCCAGTAGTATTAACCCAGGGGGAACGGGTGAGCAGTACTTC. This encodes CASSINPGGTGEQYF.

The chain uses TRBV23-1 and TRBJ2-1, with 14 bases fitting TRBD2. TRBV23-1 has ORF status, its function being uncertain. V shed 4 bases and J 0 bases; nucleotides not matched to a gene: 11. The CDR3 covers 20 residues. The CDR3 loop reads CASSRTGRTSGRSSYNEQFF. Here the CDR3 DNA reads TGCGCCAGCAGTCGCACAGGAAGGACTAGCGGGAGGAGCTCCTACAATGAGCAGTTCTTC.

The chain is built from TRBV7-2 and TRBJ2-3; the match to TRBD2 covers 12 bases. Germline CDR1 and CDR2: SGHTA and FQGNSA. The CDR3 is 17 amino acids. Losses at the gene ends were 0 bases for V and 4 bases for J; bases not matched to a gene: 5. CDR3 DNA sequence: TGTGCCAGCAGCTTAGCCCCTAGCGGGGGGGGATCAGATACGCAGTATTTT. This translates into CASSLAPSGGGSDTQYF.

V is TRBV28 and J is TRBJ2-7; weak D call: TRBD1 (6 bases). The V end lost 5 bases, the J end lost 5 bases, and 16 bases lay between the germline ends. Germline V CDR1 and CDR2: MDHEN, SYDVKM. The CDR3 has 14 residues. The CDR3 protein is CASSKAEGVHEQYF. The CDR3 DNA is TGTGCCAGCAGTAAGGCCGAGGGGGTACACGAGCAGTACTTC.

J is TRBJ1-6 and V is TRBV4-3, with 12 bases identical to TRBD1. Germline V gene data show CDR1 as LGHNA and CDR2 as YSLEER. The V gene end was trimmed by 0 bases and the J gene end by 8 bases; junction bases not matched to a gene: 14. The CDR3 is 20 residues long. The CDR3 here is CASSQDSGQGALGFDSPLHF. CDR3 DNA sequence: TGCGCCAGCAGCCAAGACTCGGGACAGGGGGCGCTCGGGTTTGATTCACCCCTCCACTTT.

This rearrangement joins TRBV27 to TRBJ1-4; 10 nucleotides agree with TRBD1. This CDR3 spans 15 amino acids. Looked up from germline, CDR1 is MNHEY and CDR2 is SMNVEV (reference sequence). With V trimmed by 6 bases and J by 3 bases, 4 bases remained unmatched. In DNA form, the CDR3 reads TGTGCCAGCAGGTGGACAGGGGGAGCTAATGAAAAACTGTTTTTT. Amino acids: CASRWTGGANEKLFF. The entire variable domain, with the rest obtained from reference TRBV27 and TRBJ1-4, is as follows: EAQVTQNPRYLITVTGKKLTVTCSQNMNHEYMSWYRQDPGLGLRQIYYSMNVEVTDKGDVPEGYKVSRKEKRNFPLILESPSPNQTSLYFCASRWTGGANEKLFFGSGTQLSVL.

CDR3 residues: CASSLNSGDFYEQYF. CDR3 coding DNA: TGCGCCAGCAGCTTGAATAGCGGGGACTTCTACGAGCAGTACTTC. The gene calls are TRBV5-1 and TRBJ2-7; 8 bases are a match to TRBD2. Germline assignment: CDR1 SGHRS and CDR2 YFSETQ. The CDR3 runs 15 residues. V lost 1 base to trimming and J lost 3 bases; unmatched junction nucleotides: 6.

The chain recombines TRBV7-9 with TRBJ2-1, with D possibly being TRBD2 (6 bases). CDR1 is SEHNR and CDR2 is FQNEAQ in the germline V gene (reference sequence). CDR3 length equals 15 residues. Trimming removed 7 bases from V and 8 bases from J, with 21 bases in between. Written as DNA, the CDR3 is TGTGCCAGCAAGATCACGGGAGCCGGCGGCGATGAGCAGTTCTTC. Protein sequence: CASKITGAGGDEQFF.

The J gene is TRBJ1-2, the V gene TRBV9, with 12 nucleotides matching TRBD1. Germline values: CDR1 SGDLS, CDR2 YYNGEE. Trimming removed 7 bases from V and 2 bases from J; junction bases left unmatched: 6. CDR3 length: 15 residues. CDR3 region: CASQRGQGANYGYTF. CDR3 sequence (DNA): TGTGCCAGCCAGCGGGGACAGGGGGCGAACTATGGCTACACCTTC.

The DNA of the CDR3 is TGTGCCTGGGAGACAGGGGAGACCGGGGAGCTGTTTTTT. Protein: CAWETGETGELFF. J is TRBJ2-2 and V is TRBV30; 8 nucleotides align to TRBD1. With V trimmed by 5 bases and J by 5 bases, 4 bases remained unmatched. The CDR3 extends over 13 amino acids. CDR1 is GTSNPN, CDR2 SVGIG, per germline (reference sequence).

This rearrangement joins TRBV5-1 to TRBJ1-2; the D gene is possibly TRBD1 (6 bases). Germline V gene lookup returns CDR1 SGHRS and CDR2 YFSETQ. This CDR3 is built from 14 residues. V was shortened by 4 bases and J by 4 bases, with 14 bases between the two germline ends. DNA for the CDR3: TGCGCCAGCAGCATAACGGACAGACTCTATGGCTACACCTTC. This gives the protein CASSITDRLYGYTF.

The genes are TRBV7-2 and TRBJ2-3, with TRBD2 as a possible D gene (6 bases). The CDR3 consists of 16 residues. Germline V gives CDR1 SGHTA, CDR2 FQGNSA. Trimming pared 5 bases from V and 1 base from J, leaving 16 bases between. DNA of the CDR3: TGTGCCAGCAGCGCCCTAGGTCCGGGAGGCACAGATACGCAGTATTTT. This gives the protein CASSALGPGGTDTQYF.

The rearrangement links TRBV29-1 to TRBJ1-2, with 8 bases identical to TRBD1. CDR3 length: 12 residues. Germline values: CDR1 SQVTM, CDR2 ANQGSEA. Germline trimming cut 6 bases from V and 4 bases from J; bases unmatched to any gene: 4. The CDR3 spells CSVDRVGYGYTF. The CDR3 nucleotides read TGCAGCGTGGACAGGGTTGGCTATGGCTACACCTTC.

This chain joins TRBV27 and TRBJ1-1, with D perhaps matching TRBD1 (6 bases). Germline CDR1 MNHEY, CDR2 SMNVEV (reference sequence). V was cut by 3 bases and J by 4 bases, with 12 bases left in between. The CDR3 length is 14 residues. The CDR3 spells CASSFGQTPTEAFF. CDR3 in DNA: TGTGCCAGCAGTTTTGGACAGACCCCCACTGAAGCTTTCTTT.

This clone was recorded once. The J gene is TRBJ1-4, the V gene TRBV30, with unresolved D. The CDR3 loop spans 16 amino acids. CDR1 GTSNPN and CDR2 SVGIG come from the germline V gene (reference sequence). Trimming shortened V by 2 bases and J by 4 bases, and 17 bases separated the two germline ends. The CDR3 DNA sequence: TGTGCCTGGAGTCCTCAAACCTGGGCCGGTAATGAAAAACTGTTTTTT. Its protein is CAWSPQTWAGNEKLFF.

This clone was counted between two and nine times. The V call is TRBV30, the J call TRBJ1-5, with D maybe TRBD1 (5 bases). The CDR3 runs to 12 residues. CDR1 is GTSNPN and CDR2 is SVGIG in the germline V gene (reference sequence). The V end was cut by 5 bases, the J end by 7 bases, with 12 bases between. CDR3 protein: CAWGWGDQPQHF. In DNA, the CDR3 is TGTGCCTGGGGGTGGGGGGACCAGCCCCAGCATTTT.

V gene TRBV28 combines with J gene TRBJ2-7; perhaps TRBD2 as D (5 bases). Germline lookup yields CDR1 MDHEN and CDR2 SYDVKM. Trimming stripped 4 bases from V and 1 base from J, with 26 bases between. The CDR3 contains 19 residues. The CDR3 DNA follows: TGTGCCAGCAGTTCCCTTGGCGGGCTTTGGGATTGGGTTTCCTACGAGCAGTACTTC. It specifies CASSSLGGLWDWVSYEQYF. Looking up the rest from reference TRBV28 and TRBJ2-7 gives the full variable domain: DVKVTQSSRYLVKRTGEKVFLECVQDMDHENMFWYRQDPGLGLRLIYFSYDVKMKEKGDIPEGYSVSREKKERFSLILESASTNQTSMYLCASSSLGGLWDWVSYEQYFGPGTRLTVT.

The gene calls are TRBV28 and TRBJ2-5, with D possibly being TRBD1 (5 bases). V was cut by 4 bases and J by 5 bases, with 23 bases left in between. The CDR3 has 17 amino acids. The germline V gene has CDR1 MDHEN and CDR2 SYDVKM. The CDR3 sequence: CASSSYTRSDITETQYF. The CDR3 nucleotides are TGTGCCAGCAGTTCCTATACCCGATCGGACATCACGGAGACCCAGTACTTC.

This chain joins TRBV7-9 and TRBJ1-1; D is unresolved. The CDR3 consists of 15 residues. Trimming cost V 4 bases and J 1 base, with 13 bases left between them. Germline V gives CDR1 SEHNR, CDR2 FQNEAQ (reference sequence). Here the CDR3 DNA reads TGTGCCAGCAGCTCCTTGACACTTACGAACACTGAAGCTTTCTTT. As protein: CASSSLTLTNTEAFF.

The CDR3 DNA reads as TGTGCCAGCAGTTTAGGGCAGGCACTAGCCAAAAACATTCAGTACTTC. This codes for CASSLGQALAKNIQYF. J is TRBJ2-4 and V is TRBV28; D gene uncertain. The V and J ends lost 2 bases and 0 bases respectively, with 11 bases between them. CDR3 length equals 16 residues. Germline CDR1 MDHEN, CDR2 SYDVKM.

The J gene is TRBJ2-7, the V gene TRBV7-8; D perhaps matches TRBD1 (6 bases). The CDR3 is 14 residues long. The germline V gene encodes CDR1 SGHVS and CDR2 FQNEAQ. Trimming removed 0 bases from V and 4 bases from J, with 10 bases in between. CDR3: CASSLAGHQYEQYF. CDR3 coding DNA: TGTGCCAGCAGCTTAGCGGGACACCAATACGAGCAGTACTTC.

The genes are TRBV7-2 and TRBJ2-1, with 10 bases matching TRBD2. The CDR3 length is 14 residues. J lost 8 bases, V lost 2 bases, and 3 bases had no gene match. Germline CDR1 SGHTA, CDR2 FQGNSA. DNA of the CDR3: TGTGCCAGCAGCTTAAGAACTAGCGGGGATGAGCAGTTCTTC. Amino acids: CASSLRTSGDEQFF.

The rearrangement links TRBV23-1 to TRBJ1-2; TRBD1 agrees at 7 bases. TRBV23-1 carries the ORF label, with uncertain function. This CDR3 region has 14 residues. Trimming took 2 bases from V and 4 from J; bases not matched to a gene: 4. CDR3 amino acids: CASSQGAGGYGYTF. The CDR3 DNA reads TGCGCCAGCAGTCAAGGCGCAGGGGGCTATGGCTACACCTTC.

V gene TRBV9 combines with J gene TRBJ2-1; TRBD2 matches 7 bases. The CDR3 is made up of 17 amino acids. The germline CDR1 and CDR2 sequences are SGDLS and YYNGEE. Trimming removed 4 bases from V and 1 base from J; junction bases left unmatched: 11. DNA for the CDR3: TGTGCCAGCAGCCCAACCCCCGGGGGGTATTCCTACAATGAGCAGTTCTTC. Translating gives CASSPTPGGYSYNEQFF.

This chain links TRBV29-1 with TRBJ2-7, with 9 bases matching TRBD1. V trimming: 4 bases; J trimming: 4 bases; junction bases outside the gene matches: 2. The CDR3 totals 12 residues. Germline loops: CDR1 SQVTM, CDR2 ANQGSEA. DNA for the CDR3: TGCAGCGTTGCACAGGGGGCTTACGAGCAGTACTTC. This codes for CSVAQGAYEQYF.